These T cell receptor beta chains were read from a single sample in a study of T cell clones after liver transplantation. Repertoires were generated with immunoSEQ multiplex PCR, while TCRdb's copy carries only in-frame clones and drops some. The sample contains 25,000 to 35,000 clones, around 96% of which appear only once. The specimen was CD8+ T cells from blood, collected 12 months after liver transplant. The source of these receptors is a human patient who received a liver transplant. The graft donor may have contributed some T cells. CDR3s include the opening cysteine and the closing phenylalanine or tryptophan. Each record gives: V gene, J gene, D gene, clone size, CDR3 protein. D genes are given only for firm matches. Not every row has a clone size; where given, it reads once, few, many or a size class.

>TRBV29-1|TRBJ1-2|NA|NA
CSVTGTPGNYGYTF
>TRBV4-1|TRBJ1-1|TRBD1|NA
CASSQTGPTEAFF
>TRBV5-1|TRBJ2-7|NA|NA
CASSLGGYEQYF
>TRBV2|TRBJ1-2|NA|NA
CASGNTANYGYTF
>TRBV7-9|TRBJ2-5|TRBD2|NA
CASSGETGGLGTQYF
>TRBV11-3|TRBJ2-1|TRBD1|few
CASSSPHRGEQFF
>TRBV27|TRBJ2-1|TRBD2|NA
CASTGSTSVDNEQFF
>TRBV13|TRBJ1-6|NA|NA
CASSLRGSAIHSSPLHF
>TRBV19|TRBJ2-5|NA|once
CASSMLDGQETQYF
>TRBV28|TRBJ2-3|NA|NA
CASSPGHSPADTQYF
>TRBV27|TRBJ1-5|TRBD1|NA
CASSLFRGDQPQHF
>TRBV6-1|TRBJ2-7|TRBD1|NA
CASSEERTGFYEQYF
>TRBV30|TRBJ2-7|TRBD1|once
CACMNRQGTYEQYF
>TRBV6-5|TRBJ2-7|TRBD2|NA
CASSYAGGHYEQYF
>TRBV11-2|TRBJ2-7|NA|NA
CASSFGRFYEQYF
>TRBV11-3|TRBJ2-3|TRBD2|NA
CASSLDSFTSGRAWADTQYF
>TRBV9|TRBJ2-1|NA|NA
CASSVGPAYEQFF
>TRBV5-8|TRBJ1-1|TRBD1|NA
CASSSTPGQGPPEAFF
>TRBV15|TRBJ2-3|NA|NA
CATSRDGGSFPTDTQYF
>TRBV28|TRBJ1-5|TRBD1|NA
CASTLTGEGYQPQHF
>TRBV7-8|TRBJ1-5|NA|NA
CASSLGRNQPQHF
>TRBV6-1|TRBJ2-1|NA|NA
CASSFNGVDEQFF
>TRBV4-3|TRBJ2-1|TRBD2|NA
CASSQEIGREFGNEQFF
>TRBV6-5|TRBJ2-7|TRBD1|medium-sized
CASSYGGQGREQYF
>TRBV18|TRBJ2-7|NA|NA
CASSPHREVYEQYF
>TRBV28|TRBJ2-3|TRBD2|NA
CASSSPDLSGRGGDTQYF
>TRBV7-3|TRBJ2-3|TRBD2|NA
CASSLISGTYTDTQYF
>TRBV19|TRBJ2-2|TRBD2|NA
CASGLAGRRLGELFF
>TRBV7-9|TRBJ2-1|TRBD2|NA
CASTSLSSGSWNEQFF
>TRBV13|TRBJ2-7|NA|NA
CASSLSDGRDWEQYF
>TRBV9|TRBJ2-1|NA|NA
CASSVSLEGSSYNEQFF
>TRBV7-9|TRBJ1-2|NA|NA
CASSLGLANYGYTF
>TRBV6-1|TRBJ2-7|TRBD1|NA
CASKTQGPTYEQYF
>TRBV2|TRBJ1-1|NA|NA
CASRLTGQAFF
>TRBV7-9|TRBJ2-2|NA|NA
CASSPSTGEQAGELFF
>TRBV4-3|TRBJ2-2|NA|NA
CASSQDELGGPGGELFF
>TRBV9|TRBJ2-3|NA|NA
CASSAEDRYITDTQYF
>TRBV7-3|TRBJ2-3|TRBD2|NA
CASSTTTSGDTQYF
>TRBV11-3|TRBJ2-7|TRBD2|NA
CASSPMLAGVDEQYF
>TRBV7-9|TRBJ2-3|TRBD2|NA
CASSFSWREADTQYF
>TRBV7-2|TRBJ2-1|TRBD2|NA
CASRHNGLAGVISNEQFF
>TRBV27|TRBJ1-2|NA|once
CASSAQQGIIYGYTF
>TRBV7-9|TRBJ2-3|NA|NA
CASSLSLESPTDTQYF
>TRBV10-2|TRBJ2-7|NA|NA
CASSGGSSYEQYF
>TRBV5-8|TRBJ2-3|NA|NA
CASSFSTDTQYF
>TRBV4-1|TRBJ2-3|NA|NA
CASSLVGRTDTQYF
>TRBV27|TRBJ1-1|NA|NA
CASSGLQGVNTEAFF
>TRBV14|TRBJ2-7|NA|NA
CASSPGTDPREQYF